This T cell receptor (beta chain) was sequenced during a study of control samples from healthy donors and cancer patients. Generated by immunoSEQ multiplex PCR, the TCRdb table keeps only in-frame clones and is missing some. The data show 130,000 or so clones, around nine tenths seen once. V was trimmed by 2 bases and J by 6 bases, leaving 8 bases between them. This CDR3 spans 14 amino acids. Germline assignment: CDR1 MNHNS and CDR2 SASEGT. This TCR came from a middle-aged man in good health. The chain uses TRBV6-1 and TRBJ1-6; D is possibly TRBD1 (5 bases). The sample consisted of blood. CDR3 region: CASSELTANSPLHF. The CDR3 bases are TGTGCCAGCAGTGAACTGACAGCTAATTCACCCCTCCACTTT.